This T cell receptor beta chain was documented in a study of blood T cell repertoires in COVID-19. For the study at large: Samples came from the United States, Italy and Spain, spanning acute and convalescent COVID-19. The cDNA or gDNA used as material had been derived from T cells, B-cell-depleted T cells, or PBMCs.

Authors' processing steps: Counts of nucleated cells, estimated from reference gene primer amplification, were obtained. The protocol was immunoSEQ multiplex PCR, while the TCRdb copy is restricted to in-frame clones and leaves out a portion. V and J calls and clone size are as listed in that table; D and trimming were resolved from the DNA. The sample comprises 98,000 or so clones, roughly nine tenths of which are singletons, and about 4.8% rests with the top ten. Seattle researchers signed up patients amid active infection and tracked them longitudinally. This CDR3 has 13 amino acids. The germline CDR1 and CDR2 sequences are MDHEN and SYDVKM. The V and J ends lost 6 bases and 8 bases respectively, with 16 bases between them.

Sequencing was performed on peripheral blood. The origin of this receptor is a man aged 60 to 69 with COVID-19, enrolled during active disease. The chain has TRBV28 and TRBJ1-2; D perhaps matches TRBD1 (6 bases). CDR3: CASSAITGLGYTF. DNA for the CDR3: TGTGCCAGCAGCGCAATTACAGGGTTGGGCTACACCTTC.